Following are 24 T cell receptor beta chains from one sample sequenced in a study of cytomegalovirus exposure and HLA in healthy donors. Vbeta (60) and Jbeta (13) primers were used in the PCR. TCRdb keeps only in-frame clones here, not all; method: immunoSEQ multiplex PCR. The data show around 190,000 clones, 65% to 80% seen once. Material for sequencing was PBMCs. These receptors came from a woman between 40 and 55 years old in good health and CMV-seronegative.

The chain employs TRBV2 and TRBJ1-1; 12 positions agree with TRBD1. Germline V CDR1 and CDR2: SNHLY, FYNNEI. The CDR3 is 20 amino acids. Losses at the gene ends were 6 bases for V and 3 bases for J; bases not matched to a gene: 20. The CDR3 region is CASRDRDRGRKSALDTEAFF. The CDR3 DNA follows: TGTGCCAGCAGAGACCGGGACAGGGGGCGAAAGTCGGCCTTGGACACTGAAGCTTTCTTT.

CDR3 in amino acids: CASSTGTPNQPQHF. The CDR3 coding sequence is TGTGCCAGCAGTACCGGGACACCAAATCAGCCCCAGCATTTT. The chain has TRBV2 and TRBJ1-5, with a weak D call TRBD1 (6 bases). V was shortened by 5 bases and J by 4 bases, with 12 bases between the two germline ends. CDR1 SNHLY and CDR2 FYNNEI come from the germline V gene. The CDR3 is 14 amino acids.

V usage is TRBV6-5 and J usage is TRBJ1-2, with TRBD1 as a possible D gene (5 bases). Germline-derived CDR1 and CDR2 are MNHEY and SVGAGI. This CDR3 has 14 residues. V lost 6 bases and J lost 4, with 15 bases in between. The CDR3 sequence is CASSSGGLGYGYTF. CDR3 coding DNA: TGTGCCAGCAGCTCCGGGGGGTTAGGCTATGGCTACACCTTC.

J is TRBJ1-2 and V is TRBV6-5; the D gene is possibly TRBD1 (6 bases). The ends were cut back, 5 bases at V and 4 bases at J, with 17 bases in the middle. In germline, CDR1 is MNHEY, CDR2 SVGAGI. This CDR3 spans 15 amino acids. For the CDR3, the DNA is TGTGCCAGCAGTGTTAGGGAACAGGGACGCTATGGCTACACCTTC. This gives the protein CASSVREQGRYGYTF.

The gene calls are TRBV9 and TRBJ2-7; 7 positions agree with TRBD2. The CDR3 runs 15 residues. V shed 0 bases and J 5 bases; nucleotides not matched to a gene: 8. Germline V gene data show CDR1 as SGDLS and CDR2 as YYNGEE. DNA of the CDR3: TGTGCCAGCAGCGTAGCAGGCGGGAGTAAAAACGAGCAGTACTTC. It encodes CASSVAGGSKNEQYF. The entire variable domain, with the rest obtained from reference TRBV9 and TRBJ2-7, is as follows: DSGVTQTPKHLITATGQRVTLRCSPRSGDLSVYWYQQSLDQGLQFLIQYYNGEERAKGNILERFSAQQFPDLHSELNLSSLELGDSALYFCASSVAGGSKNEQYFGPGTRLTVT.

This chain uses TRBV9 with TRBJ2-1, with 9 bases that match TRBD2. This CDR3 contains 15 residues. After removal of 4 bases from V and 9 bases from J, the junction contained 11 bases not matched to a gene. The germline gives CDR1 SGDLS, CDR2 YYNGEE. In DNA, the CDR3 is TGTGCCAGCAGCCCCGAGGGGCAGCGGGAGGTTGAGCAGTTCTTC. Its protein is CASSPEGQREVEQFF.

This chain joins TRBV6-1 and TRBJ2-7; D possibly corresponds to TRBD1 (6 bases). The CDR3 consists of 14 residues. Germline V gene sequence: CDR1 MNHNS, CDR2 SASEGT. The V end was cut by 7 bases, the J end by 5 bases, with 18 bases between. CDR3: CASKEVSGGHEQYF. Here the CDR3 DNA reads TGTGCCAGCAAGGAGGTTAGTGGGGGCCACGAGCAGTACTTC.

The chain couples TRBV4-1 to TRBJ2-5; D is unresolved. Germline assignment: CDR1 MGHRA and CDR2 YSYEKL. The CDR3 runs 14 residues. Deletions cut 1 base from V and 2 bases from J, with 8 bases between. The DNA of the CDR3 is TGCGCCAGCAGCCAAGGGGCAGGACAAGAGACCCAGTACTTC. Its translation: CASSQGAGQETQYF.

The chain joins TRBV6-6 to TRBJ1-1; D unresolved. Germline V gene sequence: CDR1 MNHNY, CDR2 SVGAGI (reference sequence). V was trimmed by 3 bases and J by 1 base, leaving 6 bases between them. There are 13 residues in the CDR3. DNA of the CDR3: TGTGCCAGCAGTTATGCAGGGAACACTGAAGCTTTCTTT. Its translation: CASSYAGNTEAFF.

The V call is TRBV4-1, the J call TRBJ2-2, with D hard to call. The length of the CDR3 is 14 residues. Germline V gene data show CDR1 as MGHRA and CDR2 as YSYEKL. Between the trimmed V and J ends, which lost 2 bases and 2 bases, there was a span of 6 bases. CDR3 sequence reads: CASSQTLNTGELFF. CDR3 nucleotides: TGCGCCAGCAGCCAAACTCTAAACACCGGGGAGCTGTTTTTT.

The sample holds a few counts of this clone. The chain links TRBV19 to TRBJ2-2, with 7 positions matching TRBD1. This CDR3 has 16 amino acids. J gave up 1 base and V 8 bases, and 10 bases lay outside the gene matches. Germline values: CDR1 LNHDA, CDR2 SQIVND (reference sequence). The CDR3 nucleotides are TGTGCCAGTCGTGGCCCCAACAGGGGGAACACCGGGGAGCTGTTTTTT. Its protein product is CASRGPNRGNTGELFF.

As for this clone: One end of the junction fails to match germline, which may point to a read error. The CDR3 loop is CSSSRERMNTEAFF. For the CDR3, the DNA is TGTTCCAGCAGCCGAGAGCGTATGAACACTGAAGCTTTCTTT. The rearrangement links TRBV7-9 to TRBJ1-1; D gene uncertain. The CDR3 spans 14 residues. The germline V gene has CDR1 SEHNR and CDR2 FQNEAQ (reference sequence). Combining the CDR3 with reference TRBV7-9 and TRBJ1-1 gives the whole variable domain DTGVSQNPRHKITKRGQNVTFRCDPISEHNRLYWYRQTLGQGPEFLTYFQNEAQLEKSRLLSDRFSAERPKGSFSTLEIQRTEQGDSAMYLCSSSRERMNTEAFFGQGTRLTVV.

The chain is built from TRBV6-6 and TRBJ2-7; D is perhaps TRBD2 (6 bases). V lost 5 bases and J lost 4, with 12 bases in between. The CDR3 has 13 amino acids. The germline V gene has CDR1 MNHNY and CDR2 SVGAGI (reference sequence). DNA of the CDR3: TGTGCCAGCAGTGACGCGGGGAATTACGAGCAGTACGTC. Translating gives CASSDAGNYEQYV.

CDR3 sequence: CASSFPQSAYNEQFF. CDR3 bases: TGTGCCAGCAGCTTCCCACAGTCTGCCTACAATGAGCAGTTCTTC. The chain joins TRBV7-2 to TRBJ2-1; D call uncertain. V was shortened by 3 bases and J by 2 bases, with 11 bases between the two germline ends. Germline V lookup: CDR1 SGHTA, CDR2 FQGNSA. The CDR3 is 15 residues long.

Details on this clone: The same CDR3 arises from other DNA sequences in this sample as well. The genes are TRBV9 and TRBJ2-1, with D possibly being TRBD2 (6 bases). V lost 0 bases and J 7 bases, leaving 14 bases between the germline ends. Germline V gene data show CDR1 as SGDLS and CDR2 as YYNGEE. The length of the CDR3 is 15 residues. For the CDR3, the DNA is TGTGCCAGCAGCGTAGAACCGGGAGTAAGAAATGAGCAGTTCTTC. As protein: CASSVEPGVRNEQFF.

This clone has a single count. V and J are TRBV29-1 and TRBJ2-3, with D possibly TRBD2 on 5 matching bases. The CDR3 loop spans 12 amino acids. The germline V gene encodes CDR1 SQVTM and CDR2 ANQGSEA. V was cut by 2 bases and J by 8 bases, with 11 bases left in between. The CDR3 sequence: CSVEILAGTQYF. In nucleotides, the CDR3 is TGCAGCGTTGAAATCCTAGCTGGTACGCAGTATTTT.

V is TRBV9 and J is TRBJ2-3; 7 bases align to TRBD2. The germline V gene encodes CDR1 SGDLS and CDR2 YYNGEE. CDR3 length equals 16 residues. The J segment lost 5 bases and the V segment lost 4 bases, leaving 13 bases of the junction unmatched. In DNA, the CDR3 is TGTGCCAGCAGCCCCCATTCGGGAGGTTCTATAGATACGCAGTATTTT. It specifies CASSPHSGGSIDTQYF.

V gene TRBV7-2 combines with J gene TRBJ2-1, with D possibly matching TRBD1 (7 bases). The V end lost 9 bases, the J end lost 9 bases, and 18 bases lay between the germline ends. This CDR3 contains 13 residues. Germline V gene sequence: CDR1 SGHTA, CDR2 FQGNSA. The CDR3 sequence: CASGTGSGGEQFF. CDR3 in DNA: TGTGCCAGTGGGACTGGTTCAGGGGGTGAGCAGTTCTTC. The full variable domain, completed using reference TRBV7-2 and TRBJ2-1, is GAGVSQSPSNKVTEKGKDVELRCDPISGHTALYWYRQSLGQGLEFLIYFQGNSAPDKSGLPSDRFSAERTGGSVSTLTIQRTQQEDSAVYLCASGTGSGGEQFFGPGTRLTVL.

The table lists this clone with a few counts. The rearrangement links TRBV29-1 to TRBJ2-5, with 10 bases matching TRBD2. Trimming at V came to 1 base and at J to 0 bases, leaving 2 bases not matched to a gene. The CDR3 totals 15 residues. Per germline, CDR1 SQVTM and CDR2 ANQGSEA. The CDR3: CSVEGTSGYQETQYF. Written as DNA, the CDR3 is TGCAGCGTTGAAGGGACTAGCGGCTACCAAGAGACCCAGTACTTC.

The chain couples TRBV15 to TRBJ1-1; TRBD1 agrees at 7 bases. CDR3 length: 15 amino acids. J lost 4 bases, V lost 1 base, and 6 bases had no gene match. Germline-derived CDR1 and CDR2 are LNHNV and YYDKDF (reference sequence). The DNA of the CDR3 is TGTGCCACCAGCAGAGGATCCTCAGGGGGCACTGAAGCTTTCTTT. This encodes CATSRGSSGGTEAFF.

The gene calls are TRBV6-5 and TRBJ2-3, with 10 positions matching TRBD2. This CDR3 is 15 amino acids long. V trimming: 6 bases; J trimming: 5 bases; junction bases outside the gene matches: 8. Germline lookup yields CDR1 MNHEY and CDR2 SVGAGI. CDR3 bases: TGTGCCAGCAGCCTAGCGGGAGAGGGGGGAGATACGCAGTATTTT. This gives the protein CASSLAGEGGDTQYF.

The chain carries TRBV5-1 and TRBJ2-3; 14 nucleotides agree with TRBD2. The germline V gene encodes CDR1 SGHRS and CDR2 YFSETQ. Trimming cost V 4 bases and J 3 bases; bases outside gene matches: 10. This CDR3 is 18 amino acids long. The DNA for the CDR3 is TGCGCCAGCAGCCTACCTGGGACTAGCGGGAGTGGAACAGATACGCAGTATTTT. This sequence encodes CASSLPGTSGSGTDTQYF.

The chain uses TRBV29-1 and TRBJ1-1, with D tentatively TRBD1 (6 bases). This CDR3 spans 13 amino acids. The germline V gene has CDR1 SQVTM and CDR2 ANQGSEA. Deletions cut 3 bases from V and 4 bases from J, with 12 bases between. CDR3 DNA: TGCAGCGTTGAGGACAGATGGGGCACTGAAGCTTTCTTT. It specifies CSVEDRWGTEAFF. The variable domain in full, completed from reference TRBV29-1 and TRBJ1-1, reads SAVISQKPSRDICQRGTSLTIQCQVDSQVTMMFWYRQQPGQSLTLIATANQGSEATYESGFVIDKFPISRPNLTFSTLTVSNMSPEDSSIYLCSVEDRWGTEAFFGQGTRLTVV.

Comments on this clone: A junction boundary mismatches the germline segment, possibly from a read error. The V call is TRBV7-9, the J call TRBJ2-7; 9 positions match TRBD1. CDR3 length: 14 residues. Germline lookup yields CDR1 SEHNR and CDR2 FQNEAQ (reference sequence). DNA for the CDR3: TGTTCCAGCAGCTCACCGGGACAGGGCCACGAGCAGTACTTC. It codes for CSSSSPGQGHEQYF. Using reference TRBV7-9 and TRBJ2-7 for the parts outside the CDR3, the full variable domain is DTGVSQNPRHKITKRGQNVTFRCDPISEHNRLYWYRQTLGQGPEFLTYFQNEAQLEKSRLLSDRFSAERPKGSFSTLEIQRTEQGDSAMYLCSSSSPGQGHEQYFGPGTRLTVT.